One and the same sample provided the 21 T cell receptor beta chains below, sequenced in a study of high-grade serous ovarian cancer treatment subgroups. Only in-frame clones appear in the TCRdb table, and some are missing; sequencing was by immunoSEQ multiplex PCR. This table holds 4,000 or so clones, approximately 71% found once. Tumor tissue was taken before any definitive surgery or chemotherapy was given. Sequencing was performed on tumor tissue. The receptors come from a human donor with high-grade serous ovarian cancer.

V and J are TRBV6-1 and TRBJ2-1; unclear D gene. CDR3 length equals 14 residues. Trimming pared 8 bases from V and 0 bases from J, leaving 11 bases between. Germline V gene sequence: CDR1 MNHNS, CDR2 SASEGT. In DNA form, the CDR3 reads TGTGCCAGCTGCGACGCCCTCTCCTACAATGAGCAGTTCTTC. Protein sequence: CASCDALSYNEQFF.

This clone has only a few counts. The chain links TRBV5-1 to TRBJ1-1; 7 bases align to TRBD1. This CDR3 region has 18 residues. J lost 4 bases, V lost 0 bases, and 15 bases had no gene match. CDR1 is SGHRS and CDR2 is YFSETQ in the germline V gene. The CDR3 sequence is CASSLASGAGGGGTEAFF. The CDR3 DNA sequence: TGCGCCAGCAGCTTGGCGAGTGGGGCAGGGGGTGGTGGCACTGAAGCTTTCTTT.

The CDR3 DNA sequence: TGCGCCAGCAGCCAAGATTTAGGGAGGTTGGGACAGAAGAACACTGAAGCTTTCTTT. It yields the protein CASSQDLGRLGQKNTEAFF. V is TRBV4-1 and J is TRBJ1-1, with TRBD1 matching 7 bases. With V trimmed by 0 bases and J by 1 base, 14 bases remained unmatched. The CDR3 spans 19 residues. CDR1 is MGHRA and CDR2 is YSYEKL in the germline V gene.

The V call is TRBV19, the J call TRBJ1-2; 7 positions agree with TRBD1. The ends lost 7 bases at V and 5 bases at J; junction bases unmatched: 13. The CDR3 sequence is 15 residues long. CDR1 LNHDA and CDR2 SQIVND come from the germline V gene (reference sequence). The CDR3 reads CASTRGRQGFYGYTF. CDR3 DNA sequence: TGTGCCAGTACCCGGGGGAGACAGGGATTTTATGGCTACACCTTC.

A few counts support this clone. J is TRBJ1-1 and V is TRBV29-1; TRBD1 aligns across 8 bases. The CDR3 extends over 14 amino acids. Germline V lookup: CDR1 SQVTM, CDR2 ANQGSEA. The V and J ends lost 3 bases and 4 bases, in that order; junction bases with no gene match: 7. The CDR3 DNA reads TGCAGCGTTGACAGGGGGCGATTTAGCACTGAAGCTTTCTTT. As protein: CSVDRGRFSTEAFF.

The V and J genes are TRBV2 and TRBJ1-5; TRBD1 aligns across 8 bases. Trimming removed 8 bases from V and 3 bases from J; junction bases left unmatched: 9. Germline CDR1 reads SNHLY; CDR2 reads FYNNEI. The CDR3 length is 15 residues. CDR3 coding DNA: TGTGCCAGCCTAAGGGGACAGGAGAACAATCAGCCCCAGCATTTT. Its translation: CASLRGQENNQPQHF.

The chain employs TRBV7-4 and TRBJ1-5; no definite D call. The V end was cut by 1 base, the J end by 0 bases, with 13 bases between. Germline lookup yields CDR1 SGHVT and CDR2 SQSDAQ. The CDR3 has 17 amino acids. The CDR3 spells CASSLGLNGHSNQPQHF. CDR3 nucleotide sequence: TGTGCCAGCAGCTTAGGTCTGAACGGCCATAGCAATCAGCCCCAGCATTTT.

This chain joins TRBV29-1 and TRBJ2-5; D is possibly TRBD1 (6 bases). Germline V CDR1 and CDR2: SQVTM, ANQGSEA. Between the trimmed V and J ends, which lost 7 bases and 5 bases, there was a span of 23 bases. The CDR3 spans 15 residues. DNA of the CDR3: TGCAGCGCCGGTGGGGGCAGGGGTGACTTCGAGACCCAGTACTTC. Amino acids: CSAGGGRGDFETQYF.

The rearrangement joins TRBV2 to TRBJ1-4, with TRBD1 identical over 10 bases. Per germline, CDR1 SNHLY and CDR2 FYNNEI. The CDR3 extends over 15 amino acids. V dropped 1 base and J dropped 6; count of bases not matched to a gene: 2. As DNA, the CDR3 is TGTGCCAGCAGTGAAGGACAGGGGGCGGATGAAAAACTGTTTTTT. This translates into CASSEGQGADEKLFF.

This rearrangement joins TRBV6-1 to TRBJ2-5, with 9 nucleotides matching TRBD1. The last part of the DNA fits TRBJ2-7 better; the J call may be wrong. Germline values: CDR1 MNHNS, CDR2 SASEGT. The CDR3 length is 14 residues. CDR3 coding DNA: TGTGCCAGCAGTGAAAGGAACAGGGGGCACGAGCAGTACTTC. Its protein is CASSERNRGHEQYF.

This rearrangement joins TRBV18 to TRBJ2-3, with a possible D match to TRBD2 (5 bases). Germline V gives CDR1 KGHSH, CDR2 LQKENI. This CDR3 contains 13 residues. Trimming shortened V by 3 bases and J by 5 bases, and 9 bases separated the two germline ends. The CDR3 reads CASSPGEGDTQYF. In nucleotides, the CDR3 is TGTGCCAGCTCACCCGGGGAAGGAGATACGCAGTATTTT.

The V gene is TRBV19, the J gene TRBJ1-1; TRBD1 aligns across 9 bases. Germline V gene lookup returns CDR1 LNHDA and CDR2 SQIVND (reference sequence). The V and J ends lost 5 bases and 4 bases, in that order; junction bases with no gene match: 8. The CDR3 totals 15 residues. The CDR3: CASSPRDRVGTEAFF. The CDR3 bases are TGTGCCAGTAGTCCCCGGGACAGGGTCGGCACTGAAGCTTTCTTT.

The chain's CDR3 is CASRQTTEQETQYF. DNA of the CDR3: TGTGCCAGCAGGCAAACGACAGAACAAGAGACCCAGTACTTC. The V gene is TRBV2, the J gene TRBJ2-5; D may be TRBD1 (5 bases). The V end was cut by 6 bases, the J end by 2 bases, with 13 bases between. The CDR3 runs 14 residues. The germline V gene encodes CDR1 SNHLY and CDR2 FYNNEI.

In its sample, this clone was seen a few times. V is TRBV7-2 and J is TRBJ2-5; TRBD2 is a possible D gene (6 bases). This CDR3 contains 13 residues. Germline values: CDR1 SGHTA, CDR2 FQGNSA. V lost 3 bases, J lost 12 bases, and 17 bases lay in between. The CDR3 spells CASSLGPPGGEYF. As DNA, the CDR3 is TGTGCCAGCAGCTTGGGGCCCCCAGGCGGGGAGTACTTC. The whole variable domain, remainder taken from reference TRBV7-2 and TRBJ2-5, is GAGVSQSPSNKVTEKGKDVELRCDPISGHTALYWYRQSLGQGLEFLIYFQGNSAPDKSGLPSDRFSAERTGGSVSTLTIQRTQQEDSAVYLCASSLGPPGGEYFGPGTRLLVL.

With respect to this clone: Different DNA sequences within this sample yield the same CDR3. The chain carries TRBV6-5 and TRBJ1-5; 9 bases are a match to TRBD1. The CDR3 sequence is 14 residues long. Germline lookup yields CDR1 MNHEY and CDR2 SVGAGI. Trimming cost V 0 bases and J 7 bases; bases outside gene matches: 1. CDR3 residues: CASSYSDRGQPQHF. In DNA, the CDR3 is TGTGCCAGCAGTTACTCGGACAGGGGACAGCCCCAGCATTTT.

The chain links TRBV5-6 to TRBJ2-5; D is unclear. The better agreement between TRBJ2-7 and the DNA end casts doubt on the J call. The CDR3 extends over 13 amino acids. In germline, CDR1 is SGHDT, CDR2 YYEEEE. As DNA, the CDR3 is TGTGCCAGCAGCTTGGGTGGTTTCTACGAGCAGTACTTC. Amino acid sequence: CASSLGGFYEQYF.

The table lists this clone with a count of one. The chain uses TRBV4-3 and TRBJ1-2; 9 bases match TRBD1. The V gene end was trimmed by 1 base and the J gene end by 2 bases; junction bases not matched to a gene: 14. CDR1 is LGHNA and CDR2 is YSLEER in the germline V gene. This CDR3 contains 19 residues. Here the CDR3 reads CASSQAGTGLWSSNYGYTF. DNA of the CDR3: TGCGCCAGCAGCCAAGCCGGGACAGGGCTTTGGAGTAGCAACTATGGCTACACCTTC.

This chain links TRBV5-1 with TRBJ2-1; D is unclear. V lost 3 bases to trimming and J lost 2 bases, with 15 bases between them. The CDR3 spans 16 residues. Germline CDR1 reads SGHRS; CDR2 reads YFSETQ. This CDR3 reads CASSSPDRTPYNEQFF. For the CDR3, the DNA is TGCGCCAGCAGCTCCCCCGACCGAACCCCCTACAATGAGCAGTTCTTC.

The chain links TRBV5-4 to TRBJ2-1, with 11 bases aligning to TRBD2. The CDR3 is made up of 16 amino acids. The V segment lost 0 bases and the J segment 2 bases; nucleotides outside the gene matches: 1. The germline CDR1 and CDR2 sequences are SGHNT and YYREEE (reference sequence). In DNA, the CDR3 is TGTGCCAGCAGCTTGGGACTAGCGGGGACCTACAATGAGCAGTTCTTC. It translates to CASSLGLAGTYNEQFF.

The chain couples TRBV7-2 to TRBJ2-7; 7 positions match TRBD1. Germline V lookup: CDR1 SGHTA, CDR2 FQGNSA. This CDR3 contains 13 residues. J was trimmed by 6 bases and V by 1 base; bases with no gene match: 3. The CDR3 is CASSLDGTVEQYF. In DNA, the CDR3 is TGTGCCAGCAGCTTAGATGGGACAGTCGAGCAGTACTTC.

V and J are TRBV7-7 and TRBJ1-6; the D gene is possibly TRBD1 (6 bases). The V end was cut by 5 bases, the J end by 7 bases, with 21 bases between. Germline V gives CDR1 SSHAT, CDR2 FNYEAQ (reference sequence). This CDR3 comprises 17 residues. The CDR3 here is CASSDELEQGWNSPLHF. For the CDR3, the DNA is TGTGCCAGCAGCGACGAGTTAGAACAGGGCTGGAATTCACCCCTCCACTTT. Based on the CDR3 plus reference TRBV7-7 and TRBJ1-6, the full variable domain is GAGVSQSPRYKVTKRGQDVTLRCDPISSHATLYWYQQALGQGPEFLTYFNYEAQPDKSGLPSDRFSAERPEGSISTLTIQRTEQRDSAMYRCASSDELEQGWNSPLHFGNGTRLTVT.